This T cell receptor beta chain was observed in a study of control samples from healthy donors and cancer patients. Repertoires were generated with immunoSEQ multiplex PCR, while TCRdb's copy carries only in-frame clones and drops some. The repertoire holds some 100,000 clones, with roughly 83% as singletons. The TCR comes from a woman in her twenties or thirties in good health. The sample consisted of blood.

CDR3 region: CASSQRGGGATDTQYF. The DNA for the CDR3 is TGCGCCAGCAGCCAACGGGGCGGGGGGGCAACAGATACGCAGTATTTT. V gene TRBV4-3 combines with J gene TRBJ2-3, with 9 bases aligning to TRBD2. The V gene's germline CDR1 is LGHNA and CDR2 YSLEER. J gave up 3 bases and V 2 bases, and 6 bases lay outside the gene matches. The CDR3 has 16 amino acids.